Listed below are T cell receptor beta chains from one sample, sequenced in a study of blood T cells in healthy people across ages. TCRdb used MiXCR to reprocess the 5' RACE reads, holding one entry per CDR3 protein. The table records more than 900,000 distinct CDR3 sequences, almost 30% of them present only once. The same data also went into a second study, on T cells of mothers and their children.

Sample: blood. Receptors originate from a middle-aged woman in good health. Each CDR3 is given with its conserved first and last residue. A D gene is named only where the DNA matches it firmly. Clone size is shown for a subset of rows, as once, few, many or a class of expanded clone.

D gene,V gene,clone size,J gene,CDR3 protein,CDR3 DNA
.,TRBV5-1,.,TRBJ2-7,CASSPTGNTRTYEQYF,TGCGCCAGCAGCCCGACAGGCAACACAAGAACCTACGAGCAGTACTTC
TRBD1,TRBV28,.,TRBJ1-2,CASSRPGTGKGGNTF,TGTGCCAGCAGTCGTCCCGGGACAGGGAAAGGTGGCAACACCTTC
.,TRBV20-1,.,TRBJ2-7,CSARSPTFGEQYF,TGCAGTGCTAGATCCCCGACCTTCGGGGAGCAGTACTTC
.,TRBV11-2,few,TRBJ1-1,CASSLLETAFMNTEAFF,TGTGCCAGCAGCTTATTAGAGACAGCCTTCATGAACACTGAAGCTTTCTTT
.,TRBV11-1,few,TRBJ1-1,CASSGVTRVEAFF,TGTGCCAGCAGCGGAGTTACCCGGGTTGAAGCTTTCTTT
.,TRBV20-1,many,TRBJ2-7,CSAKTAFYEQYF,TGCAGTGCAAAGACAGCCTTCTACGAGCAGTACTTC
.,TRBV11-3,.,TRBJ2-1,CASSLMAGSHNEQFF,TGTGCCAGCAGCTTGATGGCAGGCTCCCACAATGAGCAGTTCTTC
TRBD1,TRBV28,few,TRBJ1-1,CASRRTGPNTEAFF,TGTGCCAGCAGACGGACAGGCCCTAACACTGAAGCTTTCTTT
.,TRBV29-1,many,TRBJ2-3,CSVEAGPDTQYF,TGCAGCGTTGAAGCAGGGCCAGATACGCAGTATTTT
.,TRBV20-1,few,TRBJ1-5,CSARTGAKQPQHF,TGCAGTGCTAGAACGGGGGCGAAGCAGCCCCAGCATTTT
TRBD1,TRBV5-1,many,TRBJ2-7,CASSPGQGRTYEQYF,TGCGCCAGCAGCCCCGGACAGGGGAGGACCTACGAGCAGTACTTC
.,TRBV6-2/TRBV6-3,many,TRBJ2-5,CASSPFRDFFGQETQYF,TGTGCCAGCAGCCCTTTTCGGGACTTCTTCGGGCAGGAGACCCAGTACTTC
.,TRBV12-3/TRBV12-4,few,TRBJ1-1,CASGRAEAFF,TGTGCCAGCGGCAGGGCTGAAGCTTTCTTT
.,TRBV4-1,few,TRBJ1-5,CASSQERWQPQHF,TGCGCCAGCAGCCAAGAAAGATGGCAGCCCCAGCATTTT
.,TRBV20-1,few,TRBJ1-6,CSARGVGAKNSPLHF,TGCAGTGCTAGAGGTGTCGGGGCAAAGAATTCACCCCTCCACTTT
TRBD1,TRBV4-1,.,TRBJ1-2,CASSQEGQASYGYTF,TGCGCCAGCAGCCAAGAGGGACAGGCCTCTTATGGCTACACCTTC
.,TRBV29-1,.,TRBJ1-1,CSVAQGIGTEAFF,TGCAGCGTTGCACAGGGCATAGGGACTGAAGCTTTCTTT
.,TRBV10-2,.,TRBJ1-5,CASSEGVSNRPQHF,TGCGCCAGCAGTGAAGGGGTGAGCAATCGGCCCCAGCATTTT
TRBD1,TRBV7-2,many,TRBJ2-1,CASSFGTGGRNEQFF,TGTGCCAGCAGCTTCGGGACAGGGGGCCGGAATGAGCAGTTCTTC
TRBD2,TRBV28,.,TRBJ2-7,CASTDGGGLSYEQYF,TGTGCCAGCACCGACGGCGGGGGTCTTTCCTACGAGCAGTACTTC
.,TRBV11-2,.,TRBJ2-7,CASASGQTPSYEQYF,TGTGCCAGCGCCTCAGGACAGACTCCCTCCTACGAGCAGTACTTC
.,TRBV20-1,.,TRBJ2-3,CSARPGHLTDTQYF,TGCAGTGCTCGCCCGGGACACCTCACAGATACGCAGTATTTT
TRBD1,TRBV5-1,few,TRBJ2-3,CASSLGRGYTDTQYF,TGCGCCAGCAGCTTGGGCAGGGGGTACACAGATACGCAGTATTTT
.,TRBV2,.,TRBJ2-6,CASRDGVSSGANVLTF,TGTGCCAGCAGAGACGGGGTCTCGTCGGGGGCCAACGTCCTGACTTTC